This T cell receptor beta chain was sequenced in a study of T cell changes during pregnancy in multiple sclerosis. This CDR3 has 15 amino acids. Germline trimming cut 3 bases from V and 3 bases from J; bases unmatched to any gene: 5. Germline-derived CDR1 and CDR2 are MNHEY and SMNVEV (reference sequence). Assay used: immunoSEQ multiplex PCR; TCRdb lists only in-frame clones, some missing. The sample contains more than 45,000 clones, 93% of which appear only once. This clonotype was sampled from a female donor with multiple sclerosis, enrolled in a pregnancy study. The rearrangement links TRBV27 to TRBJ2-7; TRBD2 agrees at 10 bases. Specimen: CD8+ T cells from peripheral blood mononuclear cells, collected in the second trimester of pregnancy. CDR3 in amino acids: CASSLVGTSVYEQYF. The CDR3 DNA reads as TGTGCCAGCAGTTTGGTCGGGACTAGCGTCTACGAGCAGTACTTC.